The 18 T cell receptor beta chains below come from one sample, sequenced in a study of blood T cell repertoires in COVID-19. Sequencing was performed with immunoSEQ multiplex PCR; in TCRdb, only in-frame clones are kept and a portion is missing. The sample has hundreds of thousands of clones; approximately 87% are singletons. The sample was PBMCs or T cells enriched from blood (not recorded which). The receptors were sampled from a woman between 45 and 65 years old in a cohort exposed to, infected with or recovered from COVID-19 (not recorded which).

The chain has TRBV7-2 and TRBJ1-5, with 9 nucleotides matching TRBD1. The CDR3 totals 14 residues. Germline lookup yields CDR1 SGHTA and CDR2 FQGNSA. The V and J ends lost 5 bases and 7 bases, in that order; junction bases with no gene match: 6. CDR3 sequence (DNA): TGTGCCAGCAGCCCCGGACAGGGGATCCAGCCCCAGCATTTT. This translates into CASSPGQGIQPQHF.

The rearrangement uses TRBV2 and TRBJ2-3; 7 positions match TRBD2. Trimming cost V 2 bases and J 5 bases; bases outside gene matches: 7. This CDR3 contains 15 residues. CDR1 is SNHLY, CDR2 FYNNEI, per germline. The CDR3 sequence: CASSEIGLDKDTQYF. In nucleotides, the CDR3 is TGTGCCAGCAGTGAAATCGGACTAGATAAAGATACGCAGTATTTT.

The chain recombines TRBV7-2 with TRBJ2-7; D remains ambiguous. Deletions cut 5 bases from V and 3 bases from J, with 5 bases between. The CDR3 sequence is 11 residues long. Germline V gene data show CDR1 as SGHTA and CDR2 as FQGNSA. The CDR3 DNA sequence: TGTGCCAGCAGCCCTAGCTACGAGCAGTACTTC. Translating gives CASSPSYEQYF.

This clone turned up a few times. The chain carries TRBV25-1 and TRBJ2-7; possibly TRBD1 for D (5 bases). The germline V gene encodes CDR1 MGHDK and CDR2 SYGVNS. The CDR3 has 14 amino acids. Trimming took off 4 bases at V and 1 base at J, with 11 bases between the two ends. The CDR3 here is CASSVESGSYEQYF. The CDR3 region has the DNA TGTGCCAGCAGTGTAGAATCAGGGTCCTACGAGCAGTACTTC.

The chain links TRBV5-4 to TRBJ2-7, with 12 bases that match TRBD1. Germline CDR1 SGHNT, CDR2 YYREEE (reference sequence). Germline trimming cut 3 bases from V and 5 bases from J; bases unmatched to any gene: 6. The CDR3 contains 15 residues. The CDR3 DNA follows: TGTGCCAGCAGCTCGGCGGGACAGGGGGCGAACGAGCAGTACTTC. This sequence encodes CASSSAGQGANEQYF.

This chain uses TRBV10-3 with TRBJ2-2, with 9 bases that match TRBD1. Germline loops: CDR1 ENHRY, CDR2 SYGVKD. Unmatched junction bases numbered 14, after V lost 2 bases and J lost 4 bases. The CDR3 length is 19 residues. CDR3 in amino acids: CAISEPGQGTFWGTGELFF. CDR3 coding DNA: TGTGCCATCAGTGAGCCGGGACAGGGAACGTTTTGGGGCACCGGGGAGCTGTTTTTT.

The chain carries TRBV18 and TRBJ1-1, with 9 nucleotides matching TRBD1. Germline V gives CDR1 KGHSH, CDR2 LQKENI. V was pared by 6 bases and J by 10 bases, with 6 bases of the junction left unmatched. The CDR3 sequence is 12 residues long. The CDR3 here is CASSGTGQRAFF. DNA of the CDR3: TGTGCCAGCTCCGGGACAGGGCAGAGAGCTTTCTTT.

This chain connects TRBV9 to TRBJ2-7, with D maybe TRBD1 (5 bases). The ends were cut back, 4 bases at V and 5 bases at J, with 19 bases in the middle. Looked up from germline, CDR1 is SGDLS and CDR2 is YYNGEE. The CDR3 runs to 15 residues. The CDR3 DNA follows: TGTGCCAGCAGCCCTCTCCAGGCAGGGTCACACGAGCAGTACTTC. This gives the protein CASSPLQAGSHEQYF.

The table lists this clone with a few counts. CDR3 protein: CSTGTAGPQYF. In nucleotides, the CDR3 is TGCAGTACAGGTACCGCAGGGCCCCAGTACTTC. The chain joins TRBV20-1 to TRBJ2-5; D might be TRBD1 (5 bases). Trimming took off 8 bases at V and 9 bases at J, with 16 bases between the two ends. There are 11 residues in the CDR3. Looked up from germline, CDR1 is DFQATT and CDR2 is SNEGSKA (reference sequence).

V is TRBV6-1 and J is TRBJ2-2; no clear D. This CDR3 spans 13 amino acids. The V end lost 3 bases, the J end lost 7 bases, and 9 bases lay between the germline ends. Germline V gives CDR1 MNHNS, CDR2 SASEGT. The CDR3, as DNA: TGTGCCAGCAGTGAGATACATTTCGGGGAGCTGTTTTTT. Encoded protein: CASSEIHFGELFF.

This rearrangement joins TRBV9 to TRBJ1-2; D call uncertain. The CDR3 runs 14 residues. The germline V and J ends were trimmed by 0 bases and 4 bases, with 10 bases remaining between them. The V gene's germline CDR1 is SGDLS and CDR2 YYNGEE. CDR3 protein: CASSVAGEGYGYTF. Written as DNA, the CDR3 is TGTGCCAGCAGCGTAGCTGGGGAGGGCTATGGCTACACCTTC. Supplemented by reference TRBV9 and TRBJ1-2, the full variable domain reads DSGVTQTPKHLITATGQRVTLRCSPRSGDLSVYWYQQSLDQGLQFLIQYYNGEERAKGNILERFSAQQFPDLHSELNLSSLELGDSALYFCASSVAGEGYGYTFGSGTRLTVV.

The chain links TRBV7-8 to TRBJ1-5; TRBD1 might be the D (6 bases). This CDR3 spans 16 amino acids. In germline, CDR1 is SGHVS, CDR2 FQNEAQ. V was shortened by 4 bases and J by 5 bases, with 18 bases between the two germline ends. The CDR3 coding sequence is TGTGCCAGCAGCTCCGCGTTCGGGGGGCCCGATCAGCCCCAGCATTTT. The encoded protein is CASSSAFGGPDQPQHF.

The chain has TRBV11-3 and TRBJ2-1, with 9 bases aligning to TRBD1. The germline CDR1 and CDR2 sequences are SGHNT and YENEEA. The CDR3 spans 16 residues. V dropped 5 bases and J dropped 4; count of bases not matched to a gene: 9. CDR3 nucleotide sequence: TGTGCCAGCAGCCCCTCCGGGACAGGGTTGTACAATGAGCAGTTCTTC. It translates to CASSPSGTGLYNEQFF.

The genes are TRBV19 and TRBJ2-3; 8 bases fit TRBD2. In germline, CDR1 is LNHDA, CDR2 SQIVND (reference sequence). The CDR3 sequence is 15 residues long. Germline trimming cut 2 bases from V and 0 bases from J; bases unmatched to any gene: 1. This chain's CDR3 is CASSIRGGSTDTQYF. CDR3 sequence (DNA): TGTGCCAGTAGTATACGGGGGGGCAGCACAGATACGCAGTATTTT.

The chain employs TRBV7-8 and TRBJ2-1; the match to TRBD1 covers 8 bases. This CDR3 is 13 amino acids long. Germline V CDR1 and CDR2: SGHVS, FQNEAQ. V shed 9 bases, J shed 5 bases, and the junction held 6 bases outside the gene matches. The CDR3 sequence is CASRGQDNNEQFF. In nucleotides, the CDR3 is TGTGCCAGTAGGGGACAGGACAACAATGAGCAGTTCTTC.

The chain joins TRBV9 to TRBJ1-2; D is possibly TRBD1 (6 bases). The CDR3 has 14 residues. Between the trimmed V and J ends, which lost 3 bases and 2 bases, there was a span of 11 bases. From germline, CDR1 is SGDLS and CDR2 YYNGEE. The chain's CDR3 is CASSGQVLNYGYTF. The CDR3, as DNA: TGTGCCAGCAGCGGACAGGTTCTAAACTATGGCTACACCTTC.

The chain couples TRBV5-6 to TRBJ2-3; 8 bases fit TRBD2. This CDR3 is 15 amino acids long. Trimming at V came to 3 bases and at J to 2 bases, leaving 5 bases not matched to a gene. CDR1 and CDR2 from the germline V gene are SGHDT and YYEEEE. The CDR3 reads CASSSTSGDTDTQYF. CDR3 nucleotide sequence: TGTGCCAGCAGCTCTACTAGCGGTGACACAGATACGCAGTATTTT.

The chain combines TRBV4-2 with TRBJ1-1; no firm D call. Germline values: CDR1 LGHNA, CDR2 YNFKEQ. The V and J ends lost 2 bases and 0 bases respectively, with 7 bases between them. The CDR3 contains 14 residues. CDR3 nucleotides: TGTGCCAGCAGCCAACCGTTGTTGAACACTGAAGCTTTCTTT. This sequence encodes CASSQPLLNTEAFF.